The present TCR beta chain was sequenced within a study of neurological immune-mediated disorders. A word on this clonotype: At one end the junction does not follow the germline gene, possibly because of a read error.

The CDR3 extends over 12 amino acids. The germline V gene has CDR1 SQVTM and CDR2 ANQGSEA. 5'RACE with 10-nucleotide random UMIs produced the cDNA. TCRdb re-called the 5' RACE reads through MiXCR, storing one row per CDR3 protein. Of roughly 30,000 distinct CDR3 sequences listed, approximately 5% are singletons. This rearrangement joins TRBV29-1 to TRBJ2-3; the D gene is possibly TRBD1 (6 bases). The receptor comes from a woman between 45 and 65 years old in good health. Sequenced: CD4+ T cells from blood. As DNA, the CDR3 is TGCAGCGTCGGGGTGTGGACAGATACACAGTATTTT. This encodes CSVGVWTDTQYF.